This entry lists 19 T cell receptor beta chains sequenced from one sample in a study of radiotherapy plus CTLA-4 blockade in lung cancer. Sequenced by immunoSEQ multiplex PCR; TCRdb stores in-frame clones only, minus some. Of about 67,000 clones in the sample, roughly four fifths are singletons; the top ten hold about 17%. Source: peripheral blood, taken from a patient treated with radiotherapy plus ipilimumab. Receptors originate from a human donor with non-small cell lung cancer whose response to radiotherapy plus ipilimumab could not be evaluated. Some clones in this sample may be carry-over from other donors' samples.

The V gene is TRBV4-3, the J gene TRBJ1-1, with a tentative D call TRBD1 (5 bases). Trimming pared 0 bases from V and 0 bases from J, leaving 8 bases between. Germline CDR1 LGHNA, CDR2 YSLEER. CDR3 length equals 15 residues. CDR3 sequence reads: CASSQDPGMNTEAFF. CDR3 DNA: TGCGCCAGCAGCCAAGATCCAGGGATGAACACTGAAGCTTTCTTT.

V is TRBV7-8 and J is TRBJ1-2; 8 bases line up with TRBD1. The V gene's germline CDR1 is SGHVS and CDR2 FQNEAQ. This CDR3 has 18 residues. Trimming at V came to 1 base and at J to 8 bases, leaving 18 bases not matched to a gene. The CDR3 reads CASSLVFGRAGGAYGYTF. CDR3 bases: TGTGCCAGCAGCTTAGTTTTTGGGCGGGCAGGGGGCGCCTACGGCTACACCTTC.

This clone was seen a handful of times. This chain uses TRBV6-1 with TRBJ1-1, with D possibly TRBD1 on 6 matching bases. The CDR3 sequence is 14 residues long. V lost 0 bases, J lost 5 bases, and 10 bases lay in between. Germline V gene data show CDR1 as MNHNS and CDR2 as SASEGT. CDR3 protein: CASSEATGRTEAFF. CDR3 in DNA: TGTGCCAGCAGTGAAGCGACAGGAAGGACTGAAGCTTTCTTT.

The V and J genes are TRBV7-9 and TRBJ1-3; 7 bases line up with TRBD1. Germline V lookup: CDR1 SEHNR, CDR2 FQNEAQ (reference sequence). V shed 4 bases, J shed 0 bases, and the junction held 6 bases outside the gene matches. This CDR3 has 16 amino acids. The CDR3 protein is CASSSFRDSSGNTIYF. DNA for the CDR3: TGTGCCAGCAGCTCCTTCCGGGACAGCTCTGGAAACACCATATATTTT. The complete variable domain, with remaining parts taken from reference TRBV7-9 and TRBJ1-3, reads DTGVSQNPRHKITKRGQNVTFRCDPISEHNRLYWYRQTLGQGPEFLTYFQNEAQLEKSRLLSDRFSAERPKGSFSTLEIQRTEQGDSAMYLCASSSFRDSSGNTIYFGEGSWLTVV.

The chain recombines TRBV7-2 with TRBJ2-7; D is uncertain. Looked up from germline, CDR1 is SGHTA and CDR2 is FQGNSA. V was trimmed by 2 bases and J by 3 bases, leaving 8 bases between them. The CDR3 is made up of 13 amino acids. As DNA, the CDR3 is TGTGCCAGCAGCTTATATGGCTTCTACGAGCAGTACTTC. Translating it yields CASSLYGFYEQYF. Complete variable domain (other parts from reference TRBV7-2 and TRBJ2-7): GAGVSQSPSNKVTEKGKDVELRCDPISGHTALYWYRQSLGQGLEFLIYFQGNSAPDKSGLPSDRFSAERTGGSVSTLTIQRTQQEDSAVYLCASSLYGFYEQYFGPGTRLTVT.

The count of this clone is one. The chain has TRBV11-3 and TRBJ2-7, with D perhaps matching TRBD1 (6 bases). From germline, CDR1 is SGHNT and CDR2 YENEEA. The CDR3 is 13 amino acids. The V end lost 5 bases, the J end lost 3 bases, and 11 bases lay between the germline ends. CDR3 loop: CASSLGAGYEQYF. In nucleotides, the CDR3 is TGTGCCAGCAGCCTGGGGGCGGGCTACGAGCAGTACTTC.

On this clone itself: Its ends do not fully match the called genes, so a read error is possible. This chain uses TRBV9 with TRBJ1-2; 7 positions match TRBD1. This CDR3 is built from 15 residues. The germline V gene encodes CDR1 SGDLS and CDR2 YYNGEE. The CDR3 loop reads CAGSVGGSTHYGYTF. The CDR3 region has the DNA TGTGCCGGCAGCGTAGGGGGCAGCACTCACTATGGCTACACCTTC.

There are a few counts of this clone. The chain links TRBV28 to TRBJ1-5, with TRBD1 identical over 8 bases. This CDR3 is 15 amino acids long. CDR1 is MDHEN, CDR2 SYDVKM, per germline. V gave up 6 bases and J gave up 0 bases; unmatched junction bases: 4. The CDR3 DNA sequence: TGTGCCAGCAGCACAGGGGGGAATAGCAATCAGCCCCAGCATTTT. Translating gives CASSTGGNSNQPQHF.

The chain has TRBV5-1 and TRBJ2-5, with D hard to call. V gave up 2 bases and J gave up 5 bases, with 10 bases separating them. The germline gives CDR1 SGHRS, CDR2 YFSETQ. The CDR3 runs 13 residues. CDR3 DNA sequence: TGCGCCAGCAGCTTCCGCAATCGGGAGACCCAGTACTTC. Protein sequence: CASSFRNRETQYF.

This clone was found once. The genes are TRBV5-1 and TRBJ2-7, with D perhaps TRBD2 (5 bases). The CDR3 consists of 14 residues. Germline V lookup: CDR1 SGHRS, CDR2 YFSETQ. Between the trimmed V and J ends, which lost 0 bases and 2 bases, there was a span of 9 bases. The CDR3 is CASSLAGETYEQYF. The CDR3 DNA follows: TGCGCCAGCAGCTTGGCCGGGGAAACCTACGAGCAGTACTTC. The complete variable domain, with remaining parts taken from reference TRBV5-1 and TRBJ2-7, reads KAGVTQTPRYLIKTRGQQVTLSCSPISGHRSVSWYQQTPGQGLQFLFEYFSETQRNKGNFPGRFSGRQFSNSRSEMNVSTLELGDSALYLCASSLAGETYEQYFGPGTRLTVT.

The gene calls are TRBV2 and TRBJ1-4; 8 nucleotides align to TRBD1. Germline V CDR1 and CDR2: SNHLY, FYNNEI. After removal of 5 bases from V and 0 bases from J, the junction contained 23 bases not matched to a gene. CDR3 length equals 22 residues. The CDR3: CASSRVAGSRGQGLTTNEKLFF. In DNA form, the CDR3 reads TGTGCCAGCAGTAGAGTCGCGGGAAGTCGCGGACAGGGCCTTACAACTAATGAAAAACTGTTTTTT.

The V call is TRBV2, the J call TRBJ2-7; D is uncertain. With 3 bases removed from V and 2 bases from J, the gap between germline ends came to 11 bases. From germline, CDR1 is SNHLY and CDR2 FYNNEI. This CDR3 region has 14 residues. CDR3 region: CASSDPGKPYEQYF. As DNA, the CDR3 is TGTGCCAGCAGTGATCCAGGAAAGCCCTACGAGCAGTACTTC.

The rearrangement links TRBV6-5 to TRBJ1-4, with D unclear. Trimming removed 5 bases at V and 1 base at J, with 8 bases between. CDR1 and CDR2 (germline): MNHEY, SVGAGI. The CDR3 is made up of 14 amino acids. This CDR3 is CASSRRLTNEKLFF. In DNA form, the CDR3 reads TGTGCCAGCAGTCGACGACTAACTAATGAAAAACTGTTTTTT.

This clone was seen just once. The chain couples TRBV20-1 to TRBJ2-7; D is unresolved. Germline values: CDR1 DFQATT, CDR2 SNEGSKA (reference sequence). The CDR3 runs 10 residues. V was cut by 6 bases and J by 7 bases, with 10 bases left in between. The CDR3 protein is CSALAQEQYF. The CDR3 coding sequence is TGCAGTGCCCTGGCCCAGGAGCAGTACTTC.

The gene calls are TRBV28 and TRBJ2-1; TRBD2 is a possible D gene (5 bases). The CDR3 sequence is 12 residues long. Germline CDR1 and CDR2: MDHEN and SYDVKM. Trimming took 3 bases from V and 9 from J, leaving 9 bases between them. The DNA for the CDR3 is TGTGCCAGCAGTTTCCCGGCGGGTGAGCAGTTCTTC. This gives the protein CASSFPAGEQFF. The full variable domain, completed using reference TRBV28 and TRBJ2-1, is DVKVTQSSRYLVKRTGEKVFLECVQDMDHENMFWYRQDPGLGLRLIYFSYDVKMKEKGDIPEGYSVSREKKERFSLILESASTNQTSMYLCASSFPAGEQFFGPGTRLTVL.

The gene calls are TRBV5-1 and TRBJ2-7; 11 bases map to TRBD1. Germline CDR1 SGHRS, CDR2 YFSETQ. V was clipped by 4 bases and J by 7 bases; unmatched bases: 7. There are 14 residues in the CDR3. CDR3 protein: CASSTGTGGREQYF. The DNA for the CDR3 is TGCGCCAGCAGCACCGGGACAGGGGGTCGGGAGCAGTACTTC.

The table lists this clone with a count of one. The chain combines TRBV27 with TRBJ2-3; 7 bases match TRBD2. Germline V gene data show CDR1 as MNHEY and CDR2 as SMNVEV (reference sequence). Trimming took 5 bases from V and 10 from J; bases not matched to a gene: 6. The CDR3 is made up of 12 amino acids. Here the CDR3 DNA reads TGTGCCAGCAGTAGCGGGAATTTGGCGCAGTATTTT. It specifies CASSSGNLAQYF.

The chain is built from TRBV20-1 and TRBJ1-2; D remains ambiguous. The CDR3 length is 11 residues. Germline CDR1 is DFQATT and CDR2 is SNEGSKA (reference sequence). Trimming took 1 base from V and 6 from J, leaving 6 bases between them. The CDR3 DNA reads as TGCAGTGCTAGAGGTAGTCATGGCTACACCTTC. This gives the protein CSARGSHGYTF.

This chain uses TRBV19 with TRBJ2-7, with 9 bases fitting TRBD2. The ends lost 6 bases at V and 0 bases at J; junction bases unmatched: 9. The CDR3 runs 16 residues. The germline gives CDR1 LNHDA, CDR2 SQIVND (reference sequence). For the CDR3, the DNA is TGTGCCAGTAGCTCAAACGGGCGGGGGGGCTCCTACGAGCAGTACTTC. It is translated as CASSSNGRGGSYEQYF.